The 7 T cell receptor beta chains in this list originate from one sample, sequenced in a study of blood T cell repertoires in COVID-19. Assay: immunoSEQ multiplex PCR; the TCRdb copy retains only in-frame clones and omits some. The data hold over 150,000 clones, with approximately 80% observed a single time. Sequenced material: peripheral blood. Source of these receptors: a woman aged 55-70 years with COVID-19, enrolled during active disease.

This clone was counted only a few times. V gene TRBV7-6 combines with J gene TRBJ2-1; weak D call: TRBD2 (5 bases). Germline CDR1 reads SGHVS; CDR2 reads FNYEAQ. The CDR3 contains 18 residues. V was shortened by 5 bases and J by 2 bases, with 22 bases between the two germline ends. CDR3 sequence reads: CASSPWAGSAQAYNEQFF. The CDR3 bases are TGTGCCAGCAGCCCCTGGGCGGGTAGCGCGCAAGCCTACAATGAGCAGTTCTTC.

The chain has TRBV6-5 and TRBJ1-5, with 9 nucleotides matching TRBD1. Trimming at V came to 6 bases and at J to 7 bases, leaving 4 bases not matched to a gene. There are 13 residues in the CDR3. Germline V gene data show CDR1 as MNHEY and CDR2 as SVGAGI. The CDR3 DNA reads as TGTGCCAGCAGCTTGACAGGGGGGCAGCCCCAGCATTTT. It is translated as CASSLTGGQPQHF.

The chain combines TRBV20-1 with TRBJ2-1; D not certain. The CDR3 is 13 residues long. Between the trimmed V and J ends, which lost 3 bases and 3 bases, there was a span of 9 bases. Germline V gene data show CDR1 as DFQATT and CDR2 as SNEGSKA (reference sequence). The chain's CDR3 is CSASHANYNEQFF. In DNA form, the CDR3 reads TGCAGTGCTAGTCACGCGAACTACAATGAGCAGTTCTTC.

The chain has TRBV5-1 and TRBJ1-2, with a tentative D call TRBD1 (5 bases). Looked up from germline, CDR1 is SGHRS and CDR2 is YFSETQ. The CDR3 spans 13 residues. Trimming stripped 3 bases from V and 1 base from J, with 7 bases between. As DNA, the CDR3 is TGCGCCAGCAGCTCCGACAGTAACTATGGCTACACCTTC. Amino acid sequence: CASSSDSNYGYTF.

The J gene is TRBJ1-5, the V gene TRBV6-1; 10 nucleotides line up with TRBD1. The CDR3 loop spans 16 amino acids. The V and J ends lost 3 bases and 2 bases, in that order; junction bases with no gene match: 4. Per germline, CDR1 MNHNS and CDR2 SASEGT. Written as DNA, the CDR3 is TGTGCCAGCAGTGACAAAGGACAGGGGGGCAATCAGCCCCAGCATTTT. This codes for CASSDKGQGGNQPQHF.

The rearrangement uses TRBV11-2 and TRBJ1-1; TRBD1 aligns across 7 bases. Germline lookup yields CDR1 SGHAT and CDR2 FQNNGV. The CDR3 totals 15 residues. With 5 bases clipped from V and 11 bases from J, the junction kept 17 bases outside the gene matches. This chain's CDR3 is CASSIYRGVDRLAFF. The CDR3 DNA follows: TGTGCCAGCAGCATTTACAGGGGCGTTGATCGGTTGGCTTTCTTT.

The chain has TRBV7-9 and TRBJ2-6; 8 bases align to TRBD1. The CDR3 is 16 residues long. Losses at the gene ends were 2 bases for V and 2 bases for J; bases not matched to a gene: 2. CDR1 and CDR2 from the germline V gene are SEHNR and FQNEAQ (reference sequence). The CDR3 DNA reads TGTGCCAGCAGCTTATCAGGGGGCGCTGGGGCCAACGTCCTGACTTTC. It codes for CASSLSGGAGANVLTF.